This is a list of T cell receptor beta chains from one sample in a study of blood T cell repertoires in COVID-19. Measured with immunoSEQ multiplex PCR; TCRdb has only the in-frame clones, and not every one. The sample contains 85,000 to 110,000 clones, roughly nine tenths of which appear only once. What was sequenced was peripheral blood. All receptors come from a man in his fifties in a cohort sampled during active COVID-19. The CDR3 runs from the conserved cysteine through the conserved F or W. A D gene is named only where the DNA matches it firmly. Expanded clones are given a class, and other clones once, few, many or no size at all.

CDR3aa	CDR3nt	v_gene	len	abundance	j_gene	d_gene
CASSPTGPNTEAFF	TGTGCCAGCAGTCCAACGGGTCCTAACACTGAAGCTTTCTTT	TRBV6-6	14	.	TRBJ1-1	.
CASSYRLGQGLILETQYF	TGTGCCAGCAGTTATCGCCTCGGACAGGGTCTAATATTGGAGACCCAGTACTTC	TRBV6-2/TRBV6-3	18	once	TRBJ2-5	TRBD1
CASSSGGAGEKLFF	TGTGCCAGCAGCTCAGGGGGCGCCGGTGAAAAACTGTTTTTT	TRBV7-8	14	.	TRBJ1-4	TRBD1
CASSFGGAPFNEQFF	TGCGCCAGCAGCTTCGGGGGGGCCCCCTTTAATGAGCAGTTCTTC	TRBV5-1	15	.	TRBJ2-1	TRBD2
CASSATGAWGYTF	TGTGCCAGCAGCGCAACAGGGGCCTGGGGCTACACCTTC	TRBV5-4	13	.	TRBJ1-2	TRBD1
CASNGGGSTDTQYF	TGTGCCAGCAACGGTGGGGGGAGCACAGATACGCAGTATTTT	TRBV4-2	14	.	TRBJ2-3	.
CASSLAPEGALEQYF	TGTGCCAGCAGCTTAGCCCCTGAGGGGGCTCTCGAGCAGTACTTC	TRBV7-9	15	few	TRBJ2-7	TRBD1
CASIRTSGGNEQFF	TGCGCCAGCATCCGGACTAGCGGGGGGAATGAGCAGTTCTTC	TRBV5-1	14	.	TRBJ2-1	TRBD2
CASSSQDRASGNTIYF	TGTGCCAGCAGCTCACAGGACAGGGCTTCAGGAAACACCATATATTTT	TRBV11-3	16	.	TRBJ1-3	TRBD1
CASSLGGRLGAFF	TGCGCCAGCAGCTTGGGGGGCCGACTGGGAGCTTTCTTT	TRBV5-1	13	.	TRBJ1-1	.
CASSEMGQYSNQPQHF	TGTGCCAGCAGTGAGATGGGACAATATAGCAATCAGCCCCAGCATTTT	TRBV6-1	16	.	TRBJ1-5	.
CASSEGRSNQPQHF	TGTGCCAGCAGTGAAGGCAGAAGCAATCAGCCCCAGCATTTT	TRBV6-1	14	.	TRBJ1-5	.
CASSLRLAGGYNEQFF	TGTGCCAGCAGTTTACGTTTAGCGGGGGGGTACAATGAGCAGTTCTTC	TRBV27	16	.	TRBJ2-1	TRBD2
CASSLQGGTEAFF	TGTGCCAGCAGCTTACAGGGAGGGACTGAAGCTTTCTTT	TRBV7-9	13	.	TRBJ1-1	.
CASSLPPRGGYNEQFF	TGTGCCAGCAGTCTCCCCCCGCGGGGGGGCTACAATGAGCAGTTCTTC	TRBV6-2/TRBV6-3	16	.	TRBJ2-1	TRBD2
CASSQEGLAGVLQYF	TGTGCCAGCAGCCAAGAAGGACTAGCGGGGGTGCTCCAGTACTTC	TRBV3-1/TRBV3-2	15	.	TRBJ2-5	TRBD2
CASSDSGSAGTDTQYF	TGTGCCAGCAGTGACTCTGGCAGTGCGGGCACAGATACGCAGTATTTT	TRBV6-4	16	once	TRBJ2-3	.
CASSRDSTYGYTF	TGCGCCAGCAGCCGGGACAGCACCTATGGCTACACCTTC	TRBV5-1	13	.	TRBJ1-2	TRBD1
CASSLAITGHTDTQYF	TGTGCCAGCAGCTTGGCCATTACAGGCCACACAGATACGCAGTATTTT	TRBV5-4	16	.	TRBJ2-3	.
CASSLGQAMNTEAFF	TGCGCCAGCAGCTTGGGACAGGCCATGAACACTGAAGCTTTCTTT	TRBV5-1	15	once	TRBJ1-1	.
CASSVGLAKNNEQFF	TGTGCCAGCAGCGTAGGCCTAGCGAAAAACAATGAGCAGTTCTTC	TRBV7-3	15	.	TRBJ2-1	.
CAACWDRTGGTEAFF	TGCGCCGCTTGCTGGGACAGAACAGGTGGCACTGAAGCTTTCTTT	TRBV10-2	15	.	TRBJ1-1	TRBD1
CASSVTRVSGNTIYF	TGTGCCAGCAGCGTGACCAGGGTCTCTGGAAACACCATATATTTT	TRBV7-8	15	.	TRBJ1-3	.
CASSQETGFTQETQYF	TGCGCCAGCAGCCAAGAGACAGGGTTCACTCAAGAGACCCAGTACTTC	TRBV4-3	16	few	TRBJ2-5	TRBD1
CARGGGVRVTTSVAYEQYF	TGTGCCCGGGGGGGAGGGGTCCGAGTGACGACTAGCGTCGCCTACGAGCAGTACTTC	TRBV28	19	.	TRBJ2-7	TRBD2
CASSSNRGGYTF	TGTGCCAGCAGTTCCAACCGGGGGGGGTACACCTTC	TRBV12-3/TRBV12-4	12	.	TRBJ1-2	.
CASSFQGSSYNSPLHF	TGTGCCAGCAGCTTCCAGGGGAGCTCCTATAATTCACCCCTCCACTTT	TRBV7-2	16	.	TRBJ1-6	.
CASSPGLTISYEQYF	TGTGCCAGCAGCCCGGGACTAACCATCTCCTACGAGCAGTACTTC	TRBV7-9	15	few	TRBJ2-7	TRBD2
CATSGTGTGDYGYTF	TGTGCCACCAGTGGTACCGGGACAGGGGACTATGGCTACACCTTC	TRBV24-1	15	.	TRBJ1-2	TRBD1
CASSPGAGETQYF	TGTGCCAGCAGCCCGGGAGCCGGGGAGACCCAGTACTTC	TRBV12-3/TRBV12-4	13	.	TRBJ2-5	.
CASSARQGNNEKLFF	TGCGCCAGCAGCGCACGACAGGGAAACAATGAAAAACTGTTTTTT	TRBV5-1	15	.	TRBJ1-4	TRBD1
CASSPLAGVTNTGELFF	TGTGCCAGCAGCCCTCTAGCGGGGGTTACGAACACCGGGGAGCTGTTTTTT	TRBV6-4	17	few	TRBJ2-2	TRBD2
CAISVLAGGLTGELFF	TGTGCCATCAGTGTCTTGGCGGGGGGGCTCACCGGGGAGCTGTTTTTT	TRBV10-3	16	.	TRBJ2-2	TRBD2
CASRGQGGNQPQHF	TGTGCCAGCAGAGGACAGGGGGGCAATCAGCCCCAGCATTTT	TRBV25-1	14	.	TRBJ1-5	TRBD1
CASSVNLGQGEKLFF	TGTGCCAGCAGTGTTAATCTCGGACAGGGAGAAAAACTGTTTTTT	TRBV2	15	.	TRBJ1-4	TRBD1
CASSLTSRTDTQYF	TGTGCCAGCAGCTTGACGAGCCGCACAGATACGCAGTATTTT	TRBV5-4	14	.	TRBJ2-3	.
CSVEAPGLGLETQYF	TGCAGCGTTGAAGCGCCGGGACTGGGTTTAGAGACCCAGTACTTC	TRBV29-1	15	.	TRBJ2-5	.
CASSQESGRVQETQYF	TGTGCCAGCAGCCAGGAGAGCGGGAGAGTACAAGAGACCCAGTACTTC	TRBV4-2	16	.	TRBJ2-5	TRBD2
CASSWVGEGGYTF	TGTGCCAGCAGTTGGGTGGGGGAGGGTGGCTACACCTTC	TRBV28	13	.	TRBJ1-2	.
CASSQVGTGLSSDTQYF	TGCGCCAGCAGCCAAGTCGGGACAGGGTTGTCATCAGATACGCAGTATTTT	TRBV4-1	17	.	TRBJ2-3	TRBD1
CASSLATTSGGKETQYF	TGTGCCAGCAGCTTGGCCACGACTAGCGGGGGGAAGGAGACCCAGTACTTC	TRBV5-4	17	.	TRBJ2-5	TRBD2
CASSLAGVGGAEQYF	TGTGCCAGCAGCTTAGCCGGAGTTGGGGGCGCCGAGCAGTACTTC	TRBV7-6	15	few	TRBJ2-7	.
CASSGGLATGDTQYF	TGCGCCAGCAGCGGCGGACTAGCGACGGGGGATACGCAGTATTTT	TRBV5-1	15	.	TRBJ2-3	TRBD2
CASSARTGGAETQYF	TGTGCCAGCAGTGCCCGGACAGGGGGCGCGGAGACCCAGTACTTC	TRBV28	15	.	TRBJ2-5	TRBD1
CASSLDPWSGQYEQYF	TGTGCCAGCAGCTTGGATCCGTGGTCTGGACAGTACGAGCAGTACTTC	TRBV5-5	16	.	TRBJ2-7	.
CASASGGSNEQFF	TGCGCCAGCGCTAGCGGGGGTTCCAATGAGCAGTTCTTC	TRBV5-1	13	.	TRBJ2-1	TRBD2
CASSQDLGGTYEKLFF	TGCGCCAGCAGCCAAGATCTCGGCGGGACCTACGAAAAACTGTTTTTT	TRBV4-3	16	.	TRBJ1-4	.
CASIDGGQGYEKLFF	TGTGCCAGTATCGACGGGGGACAGGGTTATGAAAAACTGTTTTTT	TRBV19	15	.	TRBJ1-4	TRBD1
CASRETGLMNTEAFF	TGTGCCAGCAGAGAGACAGGGTTGATGAACACTGAAGCTTTCTTT	TRBV6-5	15	.	TRBJ1-1	TRBD1
CASSLIPRGVQETQYF	TGTGCCAGCAGCCTAATCCCCCGGGGGGTACAAGAGACCCAGTACTTC	TRBV7-8	16	once	TRBJ2-5	TRBD2
CASSPEIASGYTF	TGTGCCAGCAGCCCCGAGATAGCCTCTGGCTACACCTTC	TRBV9	13	.	TRBJ1-2	.
CATSRDGGWGVDNEQFF	TGTGCCACCAGCAGAGATGGAGGGTGGGGCGTGGACAATGAGCAGTTCTTC	TRBV15	17	once	TRBJ2-1	.
CASSLNGGSYNEQFF	TGTGCCAGCAGCTTGAACGGTGGTTCCTACAATGAGCAGTTCTTC	TRBV5-4	15	.	TRBJ2-1	.
CASSPTGGAETQYF	TGTGCCAGCAGTCCTACAGGGGGCGCGGAGACCCAGTACTTC	TRBV28	14	.	TRBJ2-5	TRBD1
CASSQDHGLAANTGELFF	TGTGCCAGCAGCCAAGATCACGGACTAGCGGCGAACACCGGGGAGCTGTTTTTT	TRBV4-2	18	.	TRBJ2-2	TRBD2
CASSVGQGQGNYGYTF	TGTGCCAGCAGCGTCGGCCAGGGACAGGGCAACTATGGCTACACCTTC	TRBV9	16	.	TRBJ1-2	TRBD1
CATGQGGPANTGELFF	TGTGCCACCGGACAGGGCGGACCAGCGAACACCGGGGAGCTGTTTTTT	TRBV10-3	16	once	TRBJ2-2	TRBD1